These 26 T cell receptor beta chains were sequenced from one sample in a study of OX40 agonist ivuxolimab in advanced cancers. TCRdb keeps only in-frame clones here, not all; method: immunoSEQ multiplex PCR. The sample shows more than 60,000 clones, less than 90% of them seen only once. The sequences come from CD4+ or CD8+ T cells sorted from blood, collected in a trial of the OX40 agonist ivuxolimab. These TCRs come from an adult with an advanced solid tumor such as melanoma, head and neck, liver or kidney cancer.

The gene calls are TRBV5-8 and TRBJ1-5; a possible D gene is TRBD1 (5 bases). The CDR3 is 17 residues long. Germline V gene data show CDR1 as SGHTS and CDR2 as YDEGEE. Trimming took off 3 bases at V and 5 bases at J, with 21 bases between the two ends. The CDR3: CASSYRTDRWGDQPQHF. CDR3 nucleotide sequence: TGTGCCAGCAGCTACCGGACGGACCGTTGGGGGGATCAGCCCCAGCATTTT.

The rearrangement uses TRBV29-1 and TRBJ2-1; 9 bases align to TRBD2. The length of the CDR3 is 18 residues. The V gene's germline CDR1 is SQVTM and CDR2 ANQGSEA. V lost 6 bases and J lost 9; bases outside the gene matches: 24. The CDR3 DNA reads TGCAGCGTGGGAGGTATTTTCGGGCTAGCGGGGAGGGGAGGTGAGCAGTTCTTC. The encoded protein is CSVGGIFGLAGRGGEQFF.

V and J are TRBV5-1 and TRBJ1-5; maybe TRBD1 (6 bases). Between the trimmed V and J ends, which lost 2 bases and 1 base, there was a span of 10 bases. The CDR3 sequence is 15 residues long. Germline lookup yields CDR1 SGHRS and CDR2 YFSETQ. The CDR3 bases are TGCGCCAGCAGCTTCACACAGGGAAGCAATCAGCCCCAGCATTTT. This codes for CASSFTQGSNQPQHF.

The chain couples TRBV9 to TRBJ2-3, with 10 bases that match TRBD1. Germline assignment: CDR1 SGDLS and CDR2 YYNGEE. CDR3 length: 17 residues. V was pared by 0 bases and J by 6 bases, with 10 bases of the junction left unmatched. The CDR3: CASSVGVSGQGRDTQYF. CDR3 sequence (DNA): TGTGCCAGCAGCGTAGGGGTGTCGGGACAGGGGCGGGATACGCAGTATTTT. The whole variable domain, remainder taken from reference TRBV9 and TRBJ2-3, is DSGVTQTPKHLITATGQRVTLRCSPRSGDLSVYWYQQSLDQGLQFLIQYYNGEERAKGNILERFSAQQFPDLHSELNLSSLELGDSALYFCASSVGVSGQGRDTQYFGPGTRLTVL.

V is TRBV12-5 and J is TRBJ2-5; perhaps TRBD1 as D (8 bases). The CDR3 extends over 17 amino acids. Trimming took off 2 bases at V and 2 bases at J, with 18 bases between the two ends. Germline V gene data show CDR1 as LGHNT and CDR2 as FRNRAP. This chain's CDR3 is CASGLQQGGAPQETQYF. The CDR3 nucleotides are TGTGCTAGTGGTTTGCAACAGGGGGGGGCGCCGCAAGAGACCCAGTACTTC. Drawing the rest from reference TRBV12-5 and TRBJ2-5, the complete variable domain is DARVTQTPRHKVTEMGQEVTMRCQPILGHNTVFWYRQTMMQGLELLAYFRNRAPLDDSGMPKDRFSAEMPDATLATLKIQPSEPRDSAVYFCASGLQQGGAPQETQYFGPGTRLLVL.

This clone was observed a few times. The chain is built from TRBV29-1 and TRBJ2-5; TRBD1 or TRBD2 may be the D gene (7 bases each). Germline V CDR1 and CDR2: SQVTM, ANQGSEA. The CDR3 extends over 13 amino acids. Trimming took 3 bases from V and 5 from J, leaving 13 bases between them. As DNA, the CDR3 is TGCAGCGTTGAGGGGCAGGGGGGGGAGACCCAGTACTTC. Amino acid sequence: CSVEGQGGETQYF.

This rearrangement joins TRBV4-3 to TRBJ2-7; D unresolved. Germline loops: CDR1 LGHNA, CDR2 YSLEER. Deletions cut 0 bases from V and 2 bases from J, with 14 bases between. This CDR3 has 16 residues. CDR3 DNA sequence: TGCGCCAGCAGCCAAGACCCCAAAGGGCAGGCCTACGAGCAGTACTTC. Protein: CASSQDPKGQAYEQYF.

This clone has only a few counts. This chain connects TRBV6-1 to TRBJ2-7; 11 bases map to TRBD1. This CDR3 spans 15 amino acids. Per germline, CDR1 MNHNS and CDR2 SASEGT. The V and J ends lost 4 bases and 2 bases, in that order; junction bases with no gene match: 4. The CDR3 nucleotides read TGTGCCAGCAGTGTAGGGACAGGGGGAACCTACGAGCAGTACTTC. Encoded protein: CASSVGTGGTYEQYF.

The J gene is TRBJ2-7, the V gene TRBV15; 12 bases map to TRBD2. The germline V gene has CDR1 LNHNV and CDR2 YYDKDF (reference sequence). V dropped 1 base and J dropped 4; count of bases not matched to a gene: 8. This CDR3 comprises 17 residues. DNA for the CDR3: TGTGCCACCAGCAGAGTCTCGCTAGCGGGAGGGTTTTACGAGCAGTACTTC. It encodes CATSRVSLAGGFYEQYF. Combining the CDR3 with reference TRBV15 and TRBJ2-7 gives the whole variable domain DAMVIQNPRYQVTQFGKPVTLSCSQTLNHNVMYWYQQKSSQAPKLLFHYYDKDFNNEADTPDNFQSRRPNTSFCFLDIRSPGLGDTAMYLCATSRVSLAGGFYEQYFGPGTRLTVT.

The chain employs TRBV9 and TRBJ2-3, with 12 bases that match TRBD2. V was clipped by 3 bases and J by 4 bases; unmatched bases: 18. CDR3 length equals 20 residues. CDR1 and CDR2 (germline): SGDLS, YYNGEE. Here the CDR3 DNA reads TGTGCCAGCAGCGCCGTTGATGTATTGACTAGCGGGAGTGCGGCAGATACGCAGTATTTT. Its protein is CASSAVDVLTSGSAADTQYF.

This clone was observed a handful of times. The chain uses TRBV2 and TRBJ1-5, with no clear D. V was cut by 0 bases and J by 4 bases, with 7 bases left in between. The CDR3 spans 14 residues. Looked up from germline, CDR1 is SNHLY and CDR2 is FYNNEI. The CDR3 sequence is CASSEATQNQPQHF. The CDR3 DNA sequence: TGTGCCAGCAGTGAAGCGACACAAAATCAGCCCCAGCATTTT.

This clone was found many times. The chain employs TRBV5-6 and TRBJ1-2; 8 positions match TRBD1. J gave up 4 bases and V 4 bases, and 3 bases lay outside the gene matches. The germline V gene encodes CDR1 SGHDT and CDR2 YYEEEE. There are 13 residues in the CDR3. CDR3 DNA: TGTGCCAGCAGCACGGGACAGGTCTATGGCTACACCTTC. It translates to CASSTGQVYGYTF.

J is TRBJ2-5 and V is TRBV4-3; D may match TRBD1 or TRBD2 (6 bases each). The ends were cut back, 1 base at V and 2 bases at J, with 14 bases in the middle. Germline V gives CDR1 LGHNA, CDR2 YSLEER. The CDR3 covers 16 residues. The CDR3 DNA is TGCGCCAGCAGCCAAGTCCTAAGGGGGGAGCAAGAGACCCAGTACTTC. It specifies CASSQVLRGEQETQYF.

This chain connects TRBV5-1 to TRBJ1-6, with D maybe TRBD1 (6 bases). The V end lost 0 bases, the J end lost 6 bases, and 10 bases lay between the germline ends. CDR1 and CDR2 from the germline V gene are SGHRS and YFSETQ. The CDR3 has 15 amino acids. This chain's CDR3 is CASSLATGFNSPLHF. The CDR3 DNA sequence: TGCGCCAGCAGCTTGGCCACAGGGTTTAATTCACCCCTCCACTTT.

The V call is TRBV7-2, the J call TRBJ2-7, with 9 bases fitting TRBD1. CDR1 and CDR2 from the germline V gene are SGHTA and FQGNSA. The CDR3 is made up of 15 amino acids. V lost 6 bases to trimming and J lost 4 bases; unmatched junction nucleotides: 10. The CDR3 sequence is CASRSWGQGPYEQYF. CDR3 sequence (DNA): TGTGCCAGCAGATCCTGGGGACAGGGCCCTTACGAGCAGTACTTC.

The chain is built from TRBV14 and TRBJ1-1; D unclear. The CDR3 consists of 13 residues. Germline V gives CDR1 SGHDN, CDR2 FVKESK. Trimming left V 5 bases short and J 1 base short, with 8 bases between. The CDR3 sequence is CASSTTENTEAFF. The CDR3 DNA reads as TGTGCCAGCAGCACAACAGAGAACACTGAAGCTTTCTTT. The whole variable domain, filled in from reference TRBV14 and TRBJ1-1, reads EAGVTQFPSHSVIEKGQTVTLRCDPISGHDNLYWYRRVMGKEIKFLLHFVKESKQDESGMPNNRFLAERTGGTYSTLKVQPAELEDSGVYFCASSTTENTEAFFGQGTRLTVV.

V and J are TRBV6-6 and TRBJ2-7; TRBD2 matches at 7 bases. The CDR3 is made up of 16 amino acids. V lost 0 bases to trimming and J lost 2 bases; unmatched junction nucleotides: 7. Germline CDR1 is MNHNY and CDR2 is SVGAGI (reference sequence). The CDR3 coding sequence is TGTGCCAGCAGTTACTCGGTGGGAGGGCCCGCCTACGAGCAGTACTTC. Residues: CASSYSVGGPAYEQYF.

This sequence joins TRBV18 and TRBJ2-1, with 9 bases matching TRBD1. The CDR3 is 16 residues long. The germline gives CDR1 KGHSH, CDR2 LQKENI. V was clipped by 4 bases and J by 9 bases; unmatched bases: 13. CDR3 protein: CASSLLRTGDLGEQFF. The CDR3 DNA reads as TGTGCCAGCTCACTGTTGAGGACAGGGGATCTAGGTGAGCAGTTCTTC.

In its sample, this clone was seen a few times. The V gene is TRBV20-1, the J gene TRBJ1-1; D is undetermined. Between the trimmed V and J ends, which lost 0 bases and 6 bases, there was a span of 5 bases. CDR3 length equals 11 residues. Per the germline V gene, CDR1 is DFQATT and CDR2 is SNEGSKA (reference sequence). CDR3 coding DNA: TGCAGTGCTAGAGATAACCCTGAAGCTTTCTTT. Translated, it gives CSARDNPEAFF.

The rearrangement links TRBV6-5 to TRBJ1-2; no firm D call. The germline CDR1 and CDR2 sequences are MNHEY and SVGAGI. The CDR3 runs 12 residues. Trimming pared 0 bases from V and 8 bases from J, leaving 7 bases between. CDR3 sequence reads: CASSYSGTGYTF. Written as DNA, the CDR3 is TGTGCCAGCAGTTACTCGGGCACCGGCTACACCTTC.

The chain combines TRBV2 with TRBJ2-1, with 8 bases lining up with TRBD2. V lost 4 bases and J lost 5; bases outside the gene matches: 4. Germline CDR1 is SNHLY and CDR2 is FYNNEI. The CDR3 totals 14 residues. CDR3 in amino acids: CASSALAADNEQFF. The CDR3 DNA reads as TGTGCCAGCAGTGCACTAGCGGCGGACAATGAGCAGTTCTTC.

V and J are TRBV19 and TRBJ2-3; 7 bases line up with TRBD1. V shed 3 bases, J shed 7 bases, and the junction held 13 bases outside the gene matches. From germline, CDR1 is LNHDA and CDR2 SQIVND (reference sequence). The CDR3 totals 16 residues. Here the CDR3 DNA reads TGTGCCAGTAGTATCCGACAGGGATTGTCCTACAATACGCAGTATTTT. Its translation is CASSIRQGLSYNTQYF.

This chain links TRBV7-8 with TRBJ1-5; D gene unclear. This CDR3 is 14 amino acids long. V was cut by 1 base and J by 0 bases, with 4 bases left in between. CDR1 SGHVS and CDR2 FQNEAQ come from the germline V gene. CDR3 sequence: CASSLGTSNQPQHF. CDR3 nucleotide sequence: TGTGCCAGCAGCTTAGGGACTAGCAATCAGCCCCAGCATTTT.

The sample holds a few counts of this clone. The chain is built from TRBV5-1 and TRBJ1-5, with 9 bases fitting TRBD1. There are 16 residues in the CDR3. The germline V gene has CDR1 SGHRS and CDR2 YFSETQ. Unmatched junction bases numbered 7, after V lost 1 base and J lost 5 bases. The CDR3 is CASSLRPTGGYQPQHF. The CDR3 bases are TGCGCCAGCAGCTTGCGTCCGACAGGGGGGTATCAGCCCCAGCATTTT.

CDR3 nucleotide sequence: TGCAGCGTTGAAATTGTAAGCACAGATACGCAGTATTTT. The encoded protein is CSVEIVSTDTQYF. The chain joins TRBV29-1 to TRBJ2-3; D ambiguous. Per germline, CDR1 SQVTM and CDR2 ANQGSEA. The germline V and J ends were trimmed by 2 bases and 0 bases, with 6 bases remaining between them. CDR3 size: 13 residues.

The V call is TRBV7-8, the J call TRBJ1-6, with 8 bases fitting TRBD1. This CDR3 is built from 16 residues. J was trimmed by 5 bases and V by 4 bases; bases with no gene match: 7. Germline CDR1 is SGHVS and CDR2 is FQNEAQ. The CDR3 loop is CASSSTDRVDNSPLHF. CDR3 bases: TGTGCCAGCAGCTCCACGGACAGGGTCGATAATTCACCCCTCCACTTT.